Shown below are 7 T cell receptor beta chains from a single sample sequenced in a study of blood T cell repertoires in COVID-19. The data were produced by immunoSEQ multiplex PCR, yet TCRdb's version contains in-frame clones alone and is incomplete. The table includes about 140,000 clones, more than 80% detected once. Source material: PBMCs or T cells enriched from blood (not recorded which). These receptors were collected from a woman under 30 who had been exposed to COVID-19.

Written as DNA, the CDR3 is TGTGCCAGCAGCTCAACCAGCGGTGGGATCGACTCCTACGAGCAGTACTTC. This translates into CASSSTSGGIDSYEQYF. The chain has TRBV11-3 and TRBJ2-7; a weak D match, TRBD2 (5 bases). The CDR3 contains 17 residues. Germline V CDR1 and CDR2: SGHNT, YENEEA. Trimming stripped 4 bases from V and 0 bases from J, with 19 bases between.

The J gene is TRBJ2-1, the V gene TRBV4-1, with 10 bases aligning to TRBD2. The germline CDR1 and CDR2 sequences are MGHRA and YSYEKL. The CDR3 is 16 amino acids. Trimming removed 3 bases from V and 7 bases from J; junction bases left unmatched: 9. The CDR3 is CASSHLLAGLSNEQFF. The CDR3 bases are TGCGCCAGCAGCCACCTACTAGCGGGATTGTCGAATGAGCAGTTCTTC.

The chain employs TRBV27 and TRBJ2-7; possibly TRBD2 for D (6 bases). The CDR3 loop spans 15 amino acids. Between the trimmed V and J ends, which lost 2 bases and 4 bases, there was a span of 15 bases. Germline assignment: CDR1 MNHEY and CDR2 SMNVEV (reference sequence). The DNA for the CDR3 is TGTGCCAGCAGTTTAACGGCGGAGGGCCTTTACGAGCAGTACTTC. It translates to CASSLTAEGLYEQYF.

This clone was counted a few times. CDR3: CSARTANTGELFF. As DNA, the CDR3 is TGCAGCGCCCGGACAGCGAACACCGGGGAGCTGTTTTTT. The V and J genes are TRBV29-1 and TRBJ2-2; maybe TRBD1 (6 bases). The CDR3 loop spans 13 amino acids. Germline assignment: CDR1 SQVTM and CDR2 ANQGSEA. Trimming removed 7 bases from V and 0 bases from J, with 9 bases in between.

In the case of this clone: At one boundary the junction diverges from the germline segment, which might be a read error. The chain joins TRBV6-5 to TRBJ1-2; 7 bases are a match to TRBD1. CDR1 and CDR2 (germline): MNHEY, SVGAGI. The CDR3 loop spans 12 amino acids. This CDR3 reads CATSRQGYGYTF. The CDR3 DNA sequence: TGTGCCACCAGTCGACAGGGCTATGGCTACACCTTC.

The V and J genes are TRBV27 and TRBJ1-1, with D perhaps TRBD1 (6 bases). Trimming shortened V by 3 bases and J by 4 bases, and 15 bases separated the two germline ends. The germline V gene encodes CDR1 MNHEY and CDR2 SMNVEV (reference sequence). The CDR3 runs 15 residues. This chain's CDR3 is CASSFAGGWSTEAFF. In DNA form, the CDR3 reads TGTGCCAGCAGTTTCGCGGGGGGCTGGAGCACTGAAGCTTTCTTT.

The V gene is TRBV19, the J gene TRBJ2-5, with TRBD1 matching 9 bases. V dropped 5 bases and J dropped 4; count of bases not matched to a gene: 2. This CDR3 spans 13 amino acids. Germline V gives CDR1 LNHDA, CDR2 SQIVND (reference sequence). Here the CDR3 DNA reads TGTGCCAGTAGTGGGGACAGGGCAGAGACCCAGTACTTC. Its protein product is CASSGDRAETQYF. The complete variable domain, with remaining parts taken from reference TRBV19 and TRBJ2-5, reads DGGITQSPKYLFRKEGQNVTLSCEQNLNHDAMYWYRQDPGQGLRLIYYSQIVNDFQKGDIAEGYSVSREKKESFPLTVTSAQKNPTAFYLCASSGDRAETQYFGPGTRLLVL.